Following are 7 T cell receptor beta chains from one sample sequenced in a study of long-term antiretroviral therapy in people with HIV. At the survey level, the v3.0 immunoSEQ assay was run. Produced via immunoSEQ multiplex PCR; TCRdb's table is partial and in-frame only. The sample carries around 28,000 clones, 85% recorded once. This material consisted of unsorted PBMCs, taken 2.3 years after starting antiretroviral therapy. These receptors were obtained from a man between 40 and 49 years old with HIV.

This clone was seen a single time. V and J are TRBV15 and TRBJ2-1; 10 bases are shared with TRBD2. The CDR3 extends over 16 amino acids. The V gene's germline CDR1 is LNHNV and CDR2 YYDKDF (reference sequence). J gave up 7 bases and V 3 bases, and 9 bases lay outside the gene matches. The DNA of the CDR3 is TGTGCCACCAGCAGGACGACTAGCGGGTGGAGAAATGAGCAGTTCTTC. It is translated as CATSRTTSGWRNEQFF.

The chain couples TRBV2 to TRBJ2-1; 12 bases align to TRBD2. The trim removed 3 bases at V and 5 bases at J, leaving 8 bases unmatched. The CDR3 loop spans 17 amino acids. Germline lookup yields CDR1 SNHLY and CDR2 FYNNEI. The CDR3 is CASSDLAGGIGDNEQFF. The CDR3 coding sequence is TGTGCCAGCAGTGATCTAGCGGGAGGGATTGGGGACAATGAGCAGTTCTTC. Together with reference TRBV2 and TRBJ2-1, the CDR3 gives the full variable domain: EPEVTQTPSHQVTQMGQEVILRCVPISNHLYFYWYRQILGQKVEFLVSFYNNEISEKSEIFDDQFSVERPDGSNFTLKIRSTKLEDSAMYFCASSDLAGGIGDNEQFFGPGTRLTVL.

In this sample, this clone turned up once. The chain joins TRBV20-1 to TRBJ1-5, with 8 nucleotides matching TRBD1. Trimming took 2 bases from V and 12 from J; bases not matched to a gene: 3. The CDR3 consists of 11 residues. CDR1 DFQATT and CDR2 SNEGSKA come from the germline V gene (reference sequence). The CDR3 nucleotides are TGCAGTGCTAGATCCGACAGGGGCCAGCATTTT. It encodes CSARSDRGQHF.

The chain recombines TRBV2 with TRBJ2-1, with D maybe TRBD2 (5 bases). Trimming left V 3 bases short and J 10 bases short, with 10 bases between. Germline values: CDR1 SNHLY, CDR2 FYNNEI. CDR3 size: 12 residues. The DNA for the CDR3 is TGTGCCAGCAGTGAGGGTTGGAGGGAGCAGTTCTTC. Its translation: CASSEGWREQFF.

The chain has TRBV6-5 and TRBJ1-1, with 7 nucleotides matching TRBD1. CDR3 length: 14 residues. Germline V lookup: CDR1 MNHEY, CDR2 SVGAGI. The V gene end was trimmed by 5 bases and the J gene end by 1 base; junction bases not matched to a gene: 4. This CDR3 reads CASSLRTGNTEAFF. CDR3 DNA sequence: TGTGCCAGCAGTCTAAGGACAGGGAACACTGAAGCTTTCTTT.

This clone was seen just once. The chain is built from TRBV2 and TRBJ1-2; TRBD1 agrees at 9 bases. Germline CDR1 is SNHLY and CDR2 is FYNNEI. CDR3 size: 14 residues. V was clipped by 9 bases and J by 6 bases; unmatched bases: 11. The CDR3 here is CARPGEGQGHGYTF. CDR3 DNA: TGTGCCAGACCCGGGGAGGGACAGGGCCATGGCTACACCTTC.

This chain uses TRBV11-2 with TRBJ1-2; 8 bases align to TRBD1. The CDR3 spans 16 residues. With V trimmed by 1 base and J by 3 bases, 7 bases remained unmatched. The germline V gene has CDR1 SGHAT and CDR2 FQNNGV. CDR3 coding DNA: TGTGCCAGCAGCTTAGTGTCAGGGGGCTCGTACTATGGCTACACCTTC. It specifies CASSLVSGGSYYGYTF.